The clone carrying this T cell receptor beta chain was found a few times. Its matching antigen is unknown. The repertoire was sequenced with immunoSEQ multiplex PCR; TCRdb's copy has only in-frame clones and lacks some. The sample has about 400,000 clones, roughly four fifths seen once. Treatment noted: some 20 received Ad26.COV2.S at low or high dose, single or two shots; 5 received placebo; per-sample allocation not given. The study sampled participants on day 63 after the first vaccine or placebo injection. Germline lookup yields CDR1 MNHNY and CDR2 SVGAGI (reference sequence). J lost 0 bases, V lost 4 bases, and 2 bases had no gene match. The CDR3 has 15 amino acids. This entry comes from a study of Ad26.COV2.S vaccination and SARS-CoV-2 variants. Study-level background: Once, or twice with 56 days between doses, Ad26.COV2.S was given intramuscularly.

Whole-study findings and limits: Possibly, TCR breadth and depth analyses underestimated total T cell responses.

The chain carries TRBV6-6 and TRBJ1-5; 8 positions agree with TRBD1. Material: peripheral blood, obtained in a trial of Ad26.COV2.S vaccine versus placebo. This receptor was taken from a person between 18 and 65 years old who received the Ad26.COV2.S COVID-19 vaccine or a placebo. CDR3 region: CASSSTGDSNQPQHF. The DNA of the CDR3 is TGTGCCAGCAGTTCGACAGGGGATAGCAATCAGCCCCAGCATTTT.